A selection of T cell receptor beta chains follows, all from one sample in a study of OX40 agonist ivuxolimab in advanced cancers. The protocol was immunoSEQ multiplex PCR, while the TCRdb copy is restricted to in-frame clones and leaves out a portion. Of around 30,000 clones listed, about four fifths are singletons. This sample comprised CD4+ or CD8+ T cells sorted from blood, obtained in a trial of the OX40 agonist ivuxolimab. These receptors were collected from an adult with an advanced solid tumor such as melanoma, head and neck, liver or kidney cancer. The CDR3 runs from the conserved cysteine through the conserved F or W. The order of the fields is V gene, D gene, clone size, J gene, CDR3 DNA, CDR3 protein. D genes are given only for firm matches. Rows may omit the clone size; those that give it use once, few, many or a size class.

v_gene: TRBV19
d_gene: TRBD1
abundance: .
j_gene: TRBJ2-2
CDR3nt: TGTGCCAGTAGTTGGACAGGGGGTAACACCGGGGAGCTGTTTTTT
CDR3aa: CASSWTGGNTGELFF

v_gene: TRBV10-3
d_gene: TRBD1
abundance: .
j_gene: TRBJ2-2
CDR3nt: TGTGCCATCAAGGGGACAGGGGGGTCCGGGGAGCTGTTTTTT
CDR3aa: CAIKGTGGSGELFF

v_gene: TRBV6-5
d_gene: .
abundance: once
j_gene: TRBJ1-2
CDR3nt: TGTGCCAGCAGTCCCATGGAACCGCGGGGCTACACCTTC
CDR3aa: CASSPMEPRGYTF

v_gene: TRBV6-1
d_gene: .
abundance: once
j_gene: TRBJ2-2
CDR3nt: TGTGCCAGCAGGTTTGATGGGGGCGGCACCGGGGAGCTGTTTTTT
CDR3aa: CASRFDGGGTGELFF

v_gene: TRBV19
d_gene: .
abundance: .
j_gene: TRBJ2-7
CDR3nt: TGTGCCAGTAGTCGACCTCCACAGGGAAATTCCTACGAGCAGTACTTC
CDR3aa: CASSRPPQGNSYEQYF

v_gene: TRBV7-2
d_gene: .
abundance: .
j_gene: TRBJ2-3
CDR3nt: TGTGCCAGCAGCCCTCCTAGCACAGATACGCAGTATTTT
CDR3aa: CASSPPSTDTQYF

v_gene: TRBV19
d_gene: TRBD2
abundance: .
j_gene: TRBJ2-1
CDR3nt: TGTGCCAGTAGCGGGGGCGGACTAGCGGGAGGGAGATCCTACAATGAGCAGTTCTTC
CDR3aa: CASSGGGLAGGRSYNEQFF

v_gene: TRBV29-1
d_gene: TRBD2
abundance: .
j_gene: TRBJ2-5
CDR3nt: TGCAGCGTTAGAGGGACTAGCCAAGAGACCCAGTACTTC
CDR3aa: CSVRGTSQETQYF

v_gene: TRBV7-2
d_gene: .
abundance: few
j_gene: TRBJ2-7
CDR3nt: TGTGCCAGCAGCACCTTCGGGGGCGAGCAGTACTTC
CDR3aa: CASSTFGGEQYF

v_gene: TRBV19
d_gene: TRBD1
abundance: .
j_gene: TRBJ1-1
CDR3nt: TGTGCCAGTAGTCGCAGGGGGGACTTTGAAGCTTTCTTT
CDR3aa: CASSRRGDFEAFF

v_gene: TRBV7-2
d_gene: .
abundance: .
j_gene: TRBJ1-2
CDR3nt: TGTGCCAGCAGCTCGAGGACCGATGACTATGGCTACACCTTC
CDR3aa: CASSSRTDDYGYTF

v_gene: TRBV5-6
d_gene: .
abundance: once
j_gene: TRBJ1-2
CDR3nt: TGTGCCAGCAGCTTGCTCGGGGCCGGCTACACCTTC
CDR3aa: CASSLLGAGYTF

v_gene: TRBV2
d_gene: .
abundance: .
j_gene: TRBJ2-5
CDR3nt: TGTGCCAGCAGTTGGAGGGGGGAGACTCAGTACTTC
CDR3aa: CASSWRGETQYF

v_gene: TRBV6-1
d_gene: .
abundance: .
j_gene: TRBJ2-2
CDR3nt: TGTGCCAGCAGTCAGACTAGGAACACCGGGGAGCTGTTTTTT
CDR3aa: CASSQTRNTGELFF

v_gene: TRBV14
d_gene: .
abundance: .
j_gene: TRBJ2-7
CDR3nt: TGTGCCAGCAGCCCACGACAGTTCTCCTACGAGCAGTACTTC
CDR3aa: CASSPRQFSYEQYF

v_gene: TRBV5-1
d_gene: TRBD1
abundance: .
j_gene: TRBJ2-7
CDR3nt: TGCGCCAGCGGGTCCGGACAGGGGGCCCCGGGGAACTTC
CDR3aa: CASGSGQGAPGNF

v_gene: TRBV6-4
d_gene: .
abundance: .
j_gene: TRBJ2-7
CDR3nt: TGTGCCAGCAGTGACTCCCGGAAGAACAGGGTAGGCATAACCTACGAGCAGTACTTC
CDR3aa: CASSDSRKNRVGITYEQYF

v_gene: TRBV18
d_gene: .
abundance: .
j_gene: TRBJ2-1
CDR3nt: TGTGCCAGCTCACCGGAAAGCGGGTGGGTCGGTGAGCAGTTCTTC
CDR3aa: CASSPESGWVGEQFF

v_gene: TRBV19
d_gene: TRBD1
abundance: once
j_gene: TRBJ1-2
CDR3nt: TGTGCCAGTAAAGACAGGGGGTCCGATGGCTACACCTTC
CDR3aa: CASKDRGSDGYTF

v_gene: TRBV6-4
d_gene: TRBD1
abundance: once
j_gene: TRBJ2-1
CDR3nt: TGTGCCAGCAGTGGTAGGACAGGGTCGAGTGAGCAGTTCTTC
CDR3aa: CASSGRTGSSEQFF

v_gene: TRBV6-6
d_gene: .
abundance: .
j_gene: TRBJ1-6
CDR3nt: TGTGCCAGCAGCTCAGGTTCCTATAATTCACCCCTCCACTTT
CDR3aa: CASSSGSYNSPLHF

v_gene: TRBV5-1
d_gene: .
abundance: .
j_gene: TRBJ2-4
CDR3nt: TGCGCCAGCAGCTTGTTTGGACCGGACATTCAGTACTTC
CDR3aa: CASSLFGPDIQYF

v_gene: TRBV5-1
d_gene: TRBD1
abundance: .
j_gene: TRBJ1-6
CDR3nt: TGCGCCAGCAGCTTGGAGGGGACAGGTAATTCACCCCTCCACTTT
CDR3aa: CASSLEGTGNSPLHF

v_gene: TRBV28
d_gene: .
abundance: .
j_gene: TRBJ1-5
CDR3nt: TGTGCTTCCGACAGCAGGGATCAGCCCCAGCATTTT
CDR3aa: CASDSRDQPQHF

v_gene: TRBV30
d_gene: .
abundance: .
j_gene: TRBJ1-6
CDR3nt: TGTGCCTGGAGTACCCGCTCCTATAATTCACCCCTCCACTTT
CDR3aa: CAWSTRSYNSPLHF

v_gene: TRBV10-1
d_gene: .
abundance: .
j_gene: TRBJ1-2
CDR3nt: TGCGCCAGCAGTGAGCCGGGGGGGGCAGGACATGGCTACACCTTC
CDR3aa: CASSEPGGAGHGYTF

v_gene: TRBV30
d_gene: .
abundance: .
j_gene: TRBJ1-5
CDR3nt: TGTGCCTGGAGTGCGGCCGGGACATATAATCAGCCCCAGCATTTT
CDR3aa: CAWSAAGTYNQPQHF

v_gene: TRBV6-1
d_gene: TRBD1
abundance: .
j_gene: TRBJ2-1
CDR3nt: TGTGCCAGCACCCGGGACAGGCTTGATGAGCAGTTCTTC
CDR3aa: CASTRDRLDEQFF

v_gene: TRBV19
d_gene: TRBD1
abundance: .
j_gene: TRBJ2-3
CDR3nt: TGTGCCAGTACCCAATTGGACAGGGGTACATCTGCAGATACGCAGTATTTT
CDR3aa: CASTQLDRGTSADTQYF

v_gene: TRBV6-6
d_gene: TRBD1
abundance: .
j_gene: TRBJ1-6
CDR3nt: TGTGCCAGCAGCGACCAACAGGGGAATTCACCCCTCCACTTT
CDR3aa: CASSDQQGNSPLHF

v_gene: TRBV9
d_gene: TRBD2
abundance: .
j_gene: TRBJ2-1
CDR3nt: TGTGCCAGCAGCCCCCCCCCGGGACTAGCGGGGCCTAGCTCCTACAATGAGCAGTTCTTC
CDR3aa: CASSPPPGLAGPSSYNEQFF

v_gene: TRBV7-3
d_gene: TRBD1
abundance: .
j_gene: TRBJ1-2
CDR3nt: TGTGCCAGCAGCCCCAGGGGGGGAGGAAGATATGGCTACACCTTC
CDR3aa: CASSPRGGGRYGYTF

v_gene: TRBV5-1
d_gene: .
abundance: .
j_gene: TRBJ1-2
CDR3nt: TGCGCCAGCAGCTTGGAGGGGACCTATGGCTACACCTTC
CDR3aa: CASSLEGTYGYTF

v_gene: TRBV5-4
d_gene: .
abundance: .
j_gene: TRBJ1-2
CDR3nt: TGTGCCAGCAGCTTGTCCGGGGGCAAAGGTGGCTACACCTTC
CDR3aa: CASSLSGGKGGYTF

v_gene: TRBV6-5
d_gene: TRBD1
abundance: .
j_gene: TRBJ2-5
CDR3nt: TGTGCCAGCAGTTTGACAGGGAAAGAGACCCAGTACTTC
CDR3aa: CASSLTGKETQYF

v_gene: TRBV9
d_gene: TRBD1
abundance: .
j_gene: TRBJ1-3
CDR3nt: TGTGCCAGCAGCACCCAGGGGGCGCCTGGAAACACCATATATTTT
CDR3aa: CASSTQGAPGNTIYF

v_gene: TRBV18
d_gene: .
abundance: .
j_gene: TRBJ1-2
CDR3nt: TGTGCCAGCTCACCGGCAGGAGATTATGGCTACACCTTC
CDR3aa: CASSPAGDYGYTF

v_gene: TRBV11-2
d_gene: TRBD2
abundance: .
j_gene: TRBJ2-5
CDR3nt: TGTGCCAGCAGCTTAGATCACACTAGCGGGAAAGAGACCCAGTACTTC
CDR3aa: CASSLDHTSGKETQYF

v_gene: TRBV4-2
d_gene: .
abundance: .
j_gene: TRBJ2-6
CDR3nt: TGTGCCAGCAGCCAAGAGGCTCTCGGACACCCCTCTGGGGCCAACGTCCTGACTTTC
CDR3aa: CASSQEALGHPSGANVLTF

v_gene: TRBV12-5
d_gene: .
abundance: once
j_gene: TRBJ2-5
CDR3nt: TGTGCTAGTGGTCCTCTAGGGGTAGAGACCCAGTACTTC
CDR3aa: CASGPLGVETQYF

v_gene: TRBV29-1
d_gene: .
abundance: .
j_gene: TRBJ1-5
CDR3nt: TGCAGCGTTGTTGTACGGGATGGTCAGCCCCAGCATTTT
CDR3aa: CSVVVRDGQPQHF

v_gene: TRBV7-6
d_gene: .
abundance: .
j_gene: TRBJ2-5
CDR3nt: TGCGCCAGCAGCTTAGCAGGGGATGGGGAGACCCAGTACTTC
CDR3aa: CASSLAGDGETQYF

v_gene: TRBV30
d_gene: TRBD1
abundance: .
j_gene: TRBJ1-2
CDR3nt: TGTGCCTGGTCTAGGGGACAGGGGGGAGGGGACTATGGCTACACCTTC
CDR3aa: CAWSRGQGGGDYGYTF

v_gene: TRBV10-2
d_gene: .
abundance: few
j_gene: TRBJ2-1
CDR3nt: TGCGCCAGCAGTGAGTGGAGTGGTTTCAATGAGCAGTTCTTC
CDR3aa: CASSEWSGFNEQFF

v_gene: TRBV7-2
d_gene: .
abundance: .
j_gene: TRBJ2-3
CDR3nt: TGTGCCAGCAGCAAAGCGGTGAGCACAGATACGCAGTATTTT
CDR3aa: CASSKAVSTDTQYF

v_gene: TRBV6-5
d_gene: TRBD2
abundance: .
j_gene: TRBJ2-1
CDR3nt: TGTGCCAGCAGTTACTTCTGGCGGGGGGGATACAATGAGCAGTTCTTC
CDR3aa: CASSYFWRGGYNEQFF

v_gene: TRBV5-6
d_gene: TRBD2
abundance: .
j_gene: TRBJ2-7
CDR3nt: TGTGCCAGCAGCTTGATGGTCCGGGAGGGCGAGCAGTACTTC
CDR3aa: CASSLMVREGEQYF

v_gene: TRBV19
d_gene: .
abundance: .
j_gene: TRBJ1-1
CDR3nt: TGTGCCAGTAGAGGGGAGGCAAGAGCTTTCTTT
CDR3aa: CASRGEARAFF

v_gene: TRBV6-5
d_gene: .
abundance: .
j_gene: TRBJ1-1
CDR3nt: TGTGCCAGCAGAACGGGGGAATCCACTGAAGCTTTCTTT
CDR3aa: CASRTGESTEAFF

v_gene: TRBV20-1
d_gene: .
abundance: few
j_gene: TRBJ1-3
CDR3nt: TGCAGTGCCGGCCGTAGAAACACCATATATTTT
CDR3aa: CSAGRRNTIYF

v_gene: TRBV7-3
d_gene: .
abundance: .
j_gene: TRBJ2-1
CDR3nt: TGTGCCAGCGGCCCAAGTAGAATGGCTTACAATGAGCAGTTCTTC
CDR3aa: CASGPSRMAYNEQFF

v_gene: TRBV4-3
d_gene: .
abundance: .
j_gene: TRBJ1-2
CDR3nt: TGCGCCAGCAGCCAATCTCCTCGGGGCGGAAGCCACCCTAACTATGGCTACACCTTC
CDR3aa: CASSQSPRGGSHPNYGYTF

v_gene: TRBV4-3
d_gene: TRBD1
abundance: .
j_gene: TRBJ1-1
CDR3nt: TGCGCCAGCAGCCCGGACGCAGGGGGCCGGAACACTGAAGCTTTCTTT
CDR3aa: CASSPDAGGRNTEAFF

v_gene: TRBV10-3
d_gene: .
abundance: .
j_gene: TRBJ2-1
CDR3nt: TGTGCCATCAGGGGGGCGGCCTACAATGAGCAGTTCTTC
CDR3aa: CAIRGAAYNEQFF

v_gene: TRBV25-1
d_gene: TRBD2
abundance: .
j_gene: TRBJ2-1
CDR3nt: TGTGCCAGCAGTGAAATCCAGCGGGAGAATGAGCAGTTCTTC
CDR3aa: CASSEIQRENEQFF

v_gene: TRBV7-6
d_gene: .
abundance: few
j_gene: TRBJ1-1
CDR3nt: TGTGCCAGCGTTGACGAAGCTTTCTTT
CDR3aa: CASVDEAFF

v_gene: TRBV10-3
d_gene: .
abundance: .
j_gene: TRBJ2-6
CDR3nt: TGTGCCATCAGTGGACACAGTTCTGGGGCCAACGTCCTGACTTTC
CDR3aa: CAISGHSSGANVLTF

v_gene: TRBV27
d_gene: TRBD1
abundance: .
j_gene: TRBJ1-5
CDR3nt: TGTGCCAGCAGTTCCCGGGACAGGGTGACGTTTGGCAATCAGCCCCAGCATTTT
CDR3aa: CASSSRDRVTFGNQPQHF

v_gene: TRBV7-2
d_gene: .
abundance: .
j_gene: TRBJ2-3
CDR3nt: TGTGCCAGCAGCCCCCAGTTTAATACGCAGTATTTT
CDR3aa: CASSPQFNTQYF

v_gene: TRBV5-1
d_gene: TRBD2
abundance: .
j_gene: TRBJ2-3
CDR3nt: TGCGCCAGCAGCCCGGGGGGGCGTAGCACAGATACGCAGTATTTT
CDR3aa: CASSPGGRSTDTQYF